Detailed here is one T cell receptor beta chain. Its matching antigen is unknown. The stimulus was an HIV-1 Gag 15-mer peptide pool, about 1 ug/peptide/mL. Sorting of responding CD4+ T cells relied on upregulated CD40 ligand together with CD69. Suppressive ART was started during chronic HIV-1 infection in these adults. This sample stems from a study of persistence of HIV-infected CD4 T cells. Findings of the study overall: Bulk TCR data could not be restricted to HIV-1-infected CMV-responding cells.

Sequencing used immunoSEQ version 4 in survey mode. Assay used: immunoSEQ multiplex PCR; TCRdb lists only in-frame clones, some missing. The table shows some 9,200 clones, with approximately 86% occurring only once. Germline CDR1 reads SGDLS; CDR2 reads YYNGEE. The length of the CDR3 is 14 residues. Between the trimmed V and J ends, which lost 4 bases and 4 bases, there was a span of 14 bases. Sample: CD4+ T cells sorted from PBMCs after approximately 19-hour stimulation, taken from a patient who received antiretroviral therapy. The sequence came from an adult woman with HIV who was CMV-seropositive. V is TRBV9 and J is TRBJ1-1; D uncertain. DNA of the CDR3: TGTGCCAGCAGCTCTTTGGGCCGCGGCACTGAAGCTTTCTTT. It codes for CASSSLGRGTEAFF.